The 20 T cell receptor beta chains listed next were all sequenced from one sample in a study of PD-1 blockade in classical Hodgkin lymphoma. The time point denotes: cycle 4 day 1 (C4D1), after more than five weeks of nivolumab. Every patient experienced relapse after autologous stem cell transplantation, and brentuximab vedotin exposure varied. TCRdb's table, derived via immunoSEQ multiplex PCR, lists solely in-frame clones and lacks some. The repertoire has fewer than 95,000 clones, about 83% of them found once; the top ten carry about 18%. The source was peripheral blood mononuclear cells (PBMCs), collected before the fourth cycle of nivolumab. These receptors came from a human donor with classical Hodgkin lymphoma.

This chain links TRBV5-4 with TRBJ1-1, with 7 bases lining up with TRBD1. Trimming took 3 bases from V and 5 from J; bases not matched to a gene: 10. The V gene's germline CDR1 is SGHNT and CDR2 YYREEE (reference sequence). The CDR3 contains 15 residues. The CDR3 DNA follows: TGTGCCAGCAGCTCCCGACAGGGCTTGTTTACTGAAGCTTTCTTT. It encodes CASSSRQGLFTEAFF.

The V gene is TRBV5-1, the J gene TRBJ2-5; possibly TRBD2 for D (5 bases). Germline assignment: CDR1 SGHRS and CDR2 YFSETQ. V was pared by 0 bases and J by 1 base, with 13 bases between. CDR3 length equals 16 residues. CDR3 sequence (DNA): TGCGCCAGCAGCTTGGGAGGGTCCTGGAGCCAAGAGACCCAGTACTTC. Encoded protein: CASSLGGSWSQETQYF.

The gene calls are TRBV7-6 and TRBJ1-3; no definite D call. There are 15 residues in the CDR3. The germline V gene encodes CDR1 SGHVS and CDR2 FNYEAQ. V lost 2 bases and J lost 0, with 8 bases in between. CDR3 DNA sequence: TGTGCCAGCAGCTTATTTAGAGACTCTGGAAACACCATATATTTT. Its protein product is CASSLFRDSGNTIYF.

This clone was seen just once. The rearrangement joins TRBV6-6 to TRBJ2-5; 7 bases are a match to TRBD1. Unmatched junction bases numbered 9, after V lost 6 bases and J lost 5 bases. The germline V gene encodes CDR1 MNHNY and CDR2 SVGAGI (reference sequence). The CDR3 has 14 amino acids. As DNA, the CDR3 is TGTGCCAGCAGGTCCCCGGGACAGAGGGAGACCCAGTACTTC. It is translated as CASRSPGQRETQYF.

The V call is TRBV27, the J call TRBJ2-2, with D uncertain. Germline CDR1 and CDR2: MNHEY and SMNVEV (reference sequence). CDR3 length: 12 amino acids. V was shortened by 5 bases and J by 1 base, with 2 bases between the two germline ends. CDR3 sequence reads: CASSLNTGELFF. The CDR3 nucleotides are TGTGCCAGCAGTCTGAACACCGGGGAGCTGTTTTTT.

The chain couples TRBV5-4 to TRBJ2-7; D may correspond to TRBD1 or TRBD2 (5 bases each). V lost 4 bases and J lost 5, with 13 bases in between. CDR3 length: 13 residues. The germline V gene encodes CDR1 SGHNT and CDR2 YYREEE (reference sequence). CDR3 residues: CASSSPGAHEQYF. CDR3 nucleotides: TGTGCCAGCAGCAGCCCCGGGGCCCACGAGCAGTACTTC.

This chain uses TRBV28 with TRBJ2-1, with 10 bases that match TRBD2. CDR3 size: 19 residues. After removal of 6 bases from V and 3 bases from J, the junction contained 17 bases not matched to a gene. Germline V lookup: CDR1 MDHEN, CDR2 SYDVKM. CDR3 region: CASSDRGTSAQDYYNEQFF. In nucleotides, the CDR3 is TGTGCCAGCAGCGACCGGGGGACTAGCGCACAAGACTACTACAATGAGCAGTTCTTC.

The chain links TRBV5-4 to TRBJ1-2, with D maybe TRBD1 (5 bases). This CDR3 spans 15 amino acids. Trimming pared 3 bases from V and 3 bases from J, leaving 15 bases between. Per the germline V gene, CDR1 is SGHNT and CDR2 is YYREEE (reference sequence). As DNA, the CDR3 is TGTGCCAGCAGCTCCCGGGAAAGGGGCGACTATGGCTACACCTTC. It specifies CASSSRERGDYGYTF. The whole variable domain, remainder taken from reference TRBV5-4 and TRBJ1-2, is ETGVTQSPTHLIKTRGQQVTLRCSSQSGHNTVSWYQQALGQGPQFIFQYYREEENGRGNFPPRFSGLQFPNYSSELNVNALELDDSALYLCASSSRERGDYGYTFGSGTRLTVV.

The chain has TRBV2 and TRBJ1-5, with D uncertain. CDR3 length equals 11 residues. Trimming pared 6 bases from V and 9 bases from J, leaving 9 bases between. Germline lookup yields CDR1 SNHLY and CDR2 FYNNEI. The CDR3 region is CASRNQGPQHF. The CDR3 DNA reads TGTGCCAGCAGGAACCAAGGGCCCCAGCATTTT.

V usage is TRBV14 and J usage is TRBJ1-2, with D unclear. V was pared by 0 bases and J by 4 bases, with 18 bases between. Germline CDR1 SGHDN, CDR2 FVKESK. The CDR3 is 17 residues long. The CDR3, as DNA: TGTGCCAGCAGCCAAGATCTCCCAAGCGTGGGAATCTATGGCTACACCTTC. Translation: CASSQDLPSVGIYGYTF. The full variable domain, completed using reference TRBV14 and TRBJ1-2, is EAGVTQFPSHSVIEKGQTVTLRCDPISGHDNLYWYRRVMGKEIKFLLHFVKESKQDESGMPNNRFLAERTGGTYSTLKVQPAELEDSGVYFCASSQDLPSVGIYGYTFGSGTRLTVV.

The chain has TRBV2 and TRBJ1-1, with D possibly being TRBD1 (5 bases). Between the trimmed V and J ends, which lost 4 bases and 4 bases, there was a span of 13 bases. The CDR3 is made up of 14 amino acids. The germline V gene encodes CDR1 SNHLY and CDR2 FYNNEI. The DNA for the CDR3 is TGTGCCAGCAGTGCAACCGCCGGGGGCACTGAAGCTTTCTTT. Translated, it gives CASSATAGGTEAFF.

The gene calls are TRBV2 and TRBJ2-1; TRBD1 matches at 12 bases. CDR1 and CDR2 from the germline V gene are SNHLY and FYNNEI. V was clipped by 4 bases and J by 10 bases; unmatched bases: 5. There are 14 residues in the CDR3. The CDR3 here is CASSGDRGRGEQFF. CDR3 coding DNA: TGTGCCAGCAGTGGGGACAGGGGGCGCGGAGAGCAGTTCTTC.

This chain links TRBV4-3 with TRBJ1-1; D is uncertain. CDR1 LGHNA and CDR2 YSLEER come from the germline V gene. CDR3 length: 14 amino acids. With 4 bases removed from V and 1 base from J, the gap between germline ends came to 10 bases. The CDR3 DNA sequence: TGCGCCAGCAGCCCTGGACCGCAGAACACTGAAGCTTTCTTT. Protein: CASSPGPQNTEAFF.

The chain has TRBV6-6 and TRBJ2-1, with unresolved D. CDR3 length: 14 residues. Germline CDR1 reads MNHNY; CDR2 reads SVGAGI (reference sequence). The V end was cut by 9 bases, the J end by 3 bases, with 15 bases between. This CDR3 is CASQPDGNYNEQFF. The CDR3, as DNA: TGTGCCAGTCAGCCGGACGGAAACTACAATGAGCAGTTCTTC.

The gene calls are TRBV9 and TRBJ1-6, with a weak D call TRBD1 (6 bases). Trimming shortened V by 0 bases and J by 4 bases, and 8 bases separated the two germline ends. Germline V lookup: CDR1 SGDLS, CDR2 YYNGEE. CDR3 length: 15 residues. CDR3: CASSVGTDYNSPLHF. The CDR3 DNA reads TGTGCCAGCAGCGTAGGGACAGATTATAATTCACCCCTCCACTTT.

This clone was detected once. The chain employs TRBV5-4 and TRBJ2-6; D is unclear. From germline, CDR1 is SGHNT and CDR2 YYREEE (reference sequence). The CDR3 is 14 residues long. Between the trimmed V and J ends, which lost 7 bases and 0 bases, there was a span of 8 bases. The CDR3 loop reads CASRYSSGANVLTF. The CDR3 DNA is TGTGCCAGCCGCTATAGCTCTGGGGCCAACGTCCTGACTTTC. Full variable domain (missing parts from reference TRBV5-4 and TRBJ2-6): ETGVTQSPTHLIKTRGQQVTLRCSSQSGHNTVSWYQQALGQGPQFIFQYYREEENGRGNFPPRFSGLQFPNYSSELNVNALELDDSALYLCASRYSSGANVLTFGAGSRLTVL.

This clone was counted only a few times. This same CDR3 is encoded by further DNA sequences in the sample. The chain combines TRBV30 with TRBJ2-2, with 8 bases identical to TRBD1. The CDR3 is 16 amino acids. The J segment lost 3 bases and the V segment lost 6 bases, leaving 12 bases of the junction unmatched. CDR1 is GTSNPN and CDR2 is SVGIG in the germline V gene (reference sequence). Written as DNA, the CDR3 is TGTGCCTGCTCCGACGGGACAGGAGGACACACCGGGGAGCTGTTTTTT. It translates to CACSDGTGGHTGELFF.

The chain employs TRBV10-3 and TRBJ2-7; D not certain. The CDR3 is 12 residues long. The V and J ends lost 6 bases and 3 bases respectively, with 9 bases between them. Per germline, CDR1 ENHRY and CDR2 SYGVKD. The CDR3: CAIRRAGYEQYF. In DNA form, the CDR3 reads TGTGCCATCAGACGGGCTGGCTACGAGCAGTACTTC.

This sequence joins TRBV2 and TRBJ1-2; 7 bases line up with TRBD1. Germline-derived CDR1 and CDR2 are SNHLY and FYNNEI. V was pared by 3 bases and J by 2 bases, with 9 bases of the junction left unmatched. The CDR3 is 16 residues long. The CDR3 coding sequence is TGTGCCAGCAGTGAGACATCACAGGGGATCAACTATGGCTACACCTTC. Its protein is CASSETSQGINYGYTF. The variable domain in full, with the rest retrieved from reference TRBV2 and TRBJ1-2, is EPEVTQTPSHQVTQMGQEVILRCVPISNHLYFYWYRQILGQKVEFLVSFYNNEISEKSEIFDDQFSVERPDGSNFTLKIRSTKLEDSAMYFCASSETSQGINYGYTFGSGTRLTVV.

This clone has just one count. V usage is TRBV4-1 and J usage is TRBJ2-2; D gene ambiguous. CDR3 length equals 13 residues. Germline CDR1 reads MGHRA; CDR2 reads YSYEKL. V lost 4 bases and J lost 7, with 10 bases in between. The CDR3 bases are TGCGCCAGCAGCCGAGACTGGTTCGGGGAGCTGTTTTTT. Residues: CASSRDWFGELFF.